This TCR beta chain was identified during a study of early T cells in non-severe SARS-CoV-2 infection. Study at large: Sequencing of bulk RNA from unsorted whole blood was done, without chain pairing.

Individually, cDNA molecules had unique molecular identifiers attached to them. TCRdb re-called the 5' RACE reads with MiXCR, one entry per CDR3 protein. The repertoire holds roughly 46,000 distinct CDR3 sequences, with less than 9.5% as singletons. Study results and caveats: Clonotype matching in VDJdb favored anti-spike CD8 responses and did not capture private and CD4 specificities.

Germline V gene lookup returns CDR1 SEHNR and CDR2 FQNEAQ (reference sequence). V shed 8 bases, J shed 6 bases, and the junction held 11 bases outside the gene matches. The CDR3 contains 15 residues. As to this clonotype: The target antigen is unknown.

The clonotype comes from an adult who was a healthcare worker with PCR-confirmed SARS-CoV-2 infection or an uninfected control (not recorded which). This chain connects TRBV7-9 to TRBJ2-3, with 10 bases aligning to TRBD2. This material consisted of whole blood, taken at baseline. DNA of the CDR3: TGTGCCAGCGTCCACGGTAGCGGGGGGTTGGATACGCAGTATTTT. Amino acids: CASVHGSGGLDTQYF.